This T cell receptor beta chain was captured by sequencing in a study of siplizumab effects on memory and regulatory T cells. Sequenced by immunoSEQ multiplex PCR; TCRdb stores in-frame clones only, minus some. Of 100,000 or so clones listed, roughly 93% are singletons. As regards this clone: Its antigen is unidentified.

Study results and limitations: To unstimulated subsets, only a minor fraction of alloreactive clones could be mapped. The study did not confirm that proliferating Tregs from siplizumab cultures were suppressive. Mappable CD4+ clones that were alloreactive averaged around 70% Treg-derived with siplizumab versus 26.9% in controls.

Trimming removed 3 bases from V and 2 bases from J, with 8 bases in between. In germline, CDR1 is KGHSH, CDR2 LQKENI. The CDR3 sequence is 14 residues long. Sequencing used non-Treg CD4+ T cells sorted from blood. J is TRBJ1-5 and V is TRBV18; possible D gene TRBD1, 5 bases. The sequence was obtained from a human donor in good health. The CDR3 DNA sequence: TGTGCCAGCTCACCCGGGACGGGCAATCAGCCCCAGCATTTT. Protein sequence: CASSPGTGNQPQHF. The whole variable domain, remainder taken from reference TRBV18 and TRBJ1-5, is NAGVMQNPRHLVRRRGQEARLRCSPMKGHSHVYWYRQLPEEGLKFMVYLQKENIIDESGMPKERFSAEFPKEGPSILRIQQVVRGDSAAYFCASSPGTGNQPQHFGDGTRLSIL.